The sequence of this TCR beta chain was determined in a study of T-cell reconstitution after alpha-beta-depleted transplantation in children. The CDR3 contains 15 residues. V was pared by 3 bases and J by 2 bases, with 13 bases between. Germline V gene sequence: CDR1 KGHSH, CDR2 LQKENI. Unique molecular identifiers were incorporated during preparation of the TCRbeta library. MiXCR was run by TCRdb on the PCR reads, yielding one entry per CDR3 protein. Among hundreds of thousands of distinct CDR3 sequences listed, roughly 25% were seen once. V usage is TRBV18 and J usage is TRBJ2-5; D not certain. The sample in question was PBMCs, mostly from graft donor cells, obtained 360 days after TCRalphabeta/CD19-depleted stem cell transplant. The receptor was isolated from a female patient aged 2 to 10 who had a stem cell transplant for congenital amegakaryocytic thrombocytopenia, so the T cells may come from the graft donor. The CDR3 sequence is CASSPYTSLQETQYF. The CDR3 nucleotides read TGTGCCAGCTCACCGTACACCAGCCTACAAGAGACCCAGTACTTC.